These T cell receptor beta chains were read from a single sample in a study of post-analysis software for immune sequencing data. TCRdb called the PCR reads again in MiXCR, with one record for every CDR3 protein. This sample yields hundreds of thousands of distinct CDR3 sequences, of which approximately 50% are seen a single time; approximately 4.5% belongs to the top ten. The sample consisted of blood. The source of these receptors is a girl aged 5 to 17 with multiple sclerosis. The CDR3 runs from the conserved cysteine through the conserved F or W. A D gene is named only where the DNA matches it firmly. Only some rows state a clone size, as once, few, many or a class for expanded clones.

j_call | cdr3_length | clone_size | v_call | d_call | cdr3_nt | cdr3_aa
TRBJ2-1 | 10 | - | TRBV20-1 | - | TGCAGTGCTGGCTGGAATGAGCAGTTCTTC | CSAGWNEQFF
TRBJ2-1 | 15 | once | TRBV7-3 | TRBD2 | TGTGCCAGCAGCTATACTAGCGGGGGTCCCAATGAGCAGTTCTTC | CASSYTSGGPNEQFF
TRBJ2-5 | 17 | few | TRBV6-6 | TRBD2 | TGTGCCAGCAGTTACTCTTCTAGCGGGAGGGGAGTGCAGACCCAGTACTTC | CASSYSSSGRGVQTQYF
TRBJ1-1 | 15 | - | TRBV12-3/TRBV12-4 | TRBD1 | TGTGCCAGCAGTTCCGTGACAGGGGGGAACACTGAAGCTTTCTTT | CASSSVTGGNTEAFF
TRBJ2-7 | 13 | - | TRBV29-1 | - | TGCAGCGTTGAAGGACAGGAGTCCTACGAGCAGTACTTC | CSVEGQESYEQYF
TRBJ1-2 | 16 | - | TRBV3-1 | TRBD1 | TGTGCCAGCAGCCAAGGGGCAGGGACAGGGGTCTATGGCTACACCTTC | CASSQGAGTGVYGYTF
TRBJ1-2 | 11 | - | TRBV29-1 | - | TGCAGCGTAGCCTGGACGCTTGGCTACACCTTC | CSVAWTLGYTF
TRBJ2-7 | 14 | - | TRBV11-1 | - | TGTGCCAGCAGCTTCCCGGACAGACCCGGGATTCAGTACTTC | CASSFPDRPGIQYF
TRBJ1-5 | 13 | - | TRBV20-1 | - | TGCAGTGCTAGAGAACCGAATAATCAGCCCCAGCATTTT | CSAREPNNQPQHF
TRBJ2-1 | 15 | - | TRBV7-2 | - | TGTGCCAGCAGCTTAGGGTCAGGCCTACACAATGAGCAGTTCTTC | CASSLGSGLHNEQFF
TRBJ2-3 | 13 | - | TRBV29-1 | - | TGCAGCGTTGAAGGTAGCGGCACAGATACGCAGTATTTT | CSVEGSGTDTQYF
TRBJ2-4 | 17 | few | TRBV20-1 | - | TGCAGTGCTAGAGTGGTTCCAGATATCATAGCCAAAAACATTCAGTACTTC | CSARVVPDIIAKNIQYF
TRBJ1-6 | 15 | - | TRBV2 | TRBD1 | TGTGCCAGCAGTGACAGGGGGCCTTCGAATTCACCCCTCCACTTT | CASSDRGPSNSPLHF
TRBJ1-5 | 15 | once | TRBV12-3/TRBV12-4 | - | TGTGCCAGCAGTTTCAACAACAGTCCGAATCAGCCCCAGCATTTT | CASSFNNSPNQPQHF
TRBJ2-1 | 14 | few | TRBV12-3/TRBV12-4 | - | TGTGCCAGCAGTTTGGGGGCCCCATACAATGAGCAGTTCTTC | CASSLGAPYNEQFF
TRBJ2-6 | 16 | - | TRBV20-1 | - | TGCAGCGCGGCGGCAGGGGAGGACTCTGGGGCCAACGTCCTGACTTTC | CSAAAGEDSGANVLTF
TRBJ1-2 | 16 | - | TRBV3-1 | TRBD1 | TGTGCCAGCAGCCAGGGGACAGGGGAGGGAGTCTATGGCTACACCTTC | CASSQGTGEGVYGYTF
TRBJ2-7 | 14 | - | TRBV20-1 | - | TGCAGTGCTTTGGCCGGGGCCAGAACTAGCGAGCAGTACTTC | CSALAGARTSEQYF
TRBJ2-1 | 13 | few | TRBV6-6 | - | TGTGCCAGCATACCTGCCTCCTACAATGAGCAGTTCTTC | CASIPASYNEQFF
TRBJ1-5 | 15 | few | TRBV12-3/TRBV12-4 | - | TGTGCCAGCAGTCCCCACCGGGCCGCTAATCAGCCCCAGCATTTT | CASSPHRAANQPQHF
TRBJ2-5 | 14 | - | TRBV29-1 | - | TGCAGCGCCAACATGTTAGGGGGGAGAGAGACCCAGTACTTC | CSANMLGGRETQYF
TRBJ2-6 | 15 | many | TRBV5-1 | TRBD1 | TGTGCTAGCAGCTCGACAGGGGCCGGGGCCAACGTCCTGACTTTC | CASSSTGAGANVLTF
TRBJ1-1 | 16 | - | TRBV18 | TRBD1 | TGTGCCAGCTCACGTCAGGGCAGGGGGCCAGGGACTGAAGCTTTCTTT | CASSRQGRGPGTEAFF
TRBJ2-5 | 16 | few | TRBV12-3/TRBV12-4 | TRBD2 | TGTGCCAGCAGTACGGGACTAGCGGGAGATCGAGAGACCCAGTACTTC | CASSTGLAGDRETQYF
TRBJ1-2 | 14 | - | TRBV6-5 | - | TGTGCCAGCAGTTATCGGGGGAGTAACTATGGCTACACCTTC | CASSYRGSNYGYTF
TRBJ2-4 | 14 | few | TRBV25-1 | - | TGTGCCAGCAGTGACCGAGGGGGAAAAAACATTCAGTACTTC | CASSDRGGKNIQYF
TRBJ2-7 | 15 | - | TRBV20-1 | TRBD2 | TGCAGTGCTAGAGATGGAGCGGGGCCCTCCTACGAGCAGTACTTC | CSARDGAGPSYEQYF
TRBJ1-6 | 14 | few | TRBV7-2 | - | TGTGCCAGCAGCTTGGGTGACTATAATTCACCCCTCCACTTT | CASSLGDYNSPLHF
TRBJ2-5 | 14 | - | TRBV6-5 | TRBD1 | TGTGCCAGCAGTTACAGACAGGGACAAGGGACCCAGTACTTC | CASSYRQGQGTQYF
TRBJ1-5 | 12 | once | TRBV29-1 | - | TGCAGCGCCCGTTGGGGAGACAGGCCCCAGCATTTT | CSARWGDRPQHF
TRBJ1-5 | 15 | once | TRBV6-2/TRBV6-3 | - | TGTGCCAGCAGTTCCGGGAGGGCCGGCAATCAGCCCCAGCATTTT | CASSSGRAGNQPQHF
TRBJ2-1 | 15 | once | TRBV20-1 | TRBD1 | TGCAGTGCTACGGACAGGGGTAAAAGCTACAATGAGCAGTTCTTC | CSATDRGKSYNEQFF
TRBJ1-5 | 17 | few | TRBV27 | TRBD1 | TGTGCCAGCAGCCCTGGGACAGGGTTTATCAGCAATCAGCCCCAGCATTTT | CASSPGTGFISNQPQHF
TRBJ2-3 | 14 | few | TRBV29-1 | - | TGCAGCGTTGAAATAGGGGAACGCACAGATACGCAGTATTTT | CSVEIGERTDTQYF
TRBJ2-5 | 13 | - | TRBV2 | TRBD1 | TGTGCCAGCAGTGATGGGACAGAAGAGACCCAGTACTTC | CASSDGTEETQYF
TRBJ2-3 | 15 | - | TRBV7-3 | - | TGTGCCAGCAGCCCTGGACTGCCTAGGATGGGTGCGCAGTATTTT | CASSPGLPRMGAQYF
TRBJ2-7 | 12 | - | TRBV7-9 | - | TGTGCCAGCAGCTTAGTACGGGACGAGCAGTACTTC | CASSLVRDEQYF
TRBJ2-7 | 15 | - | TRBV5-1 | TRBD1 | TGCGCCAGCAGCTTGGCGTGGACAGGTTTGCGCGAGCAGTACTTC | CASSLAWTGLREQYF
TRBJ2-5 | 16 | few | TRBV11-1 | - | TGTGCCAGCAGCTTAGGATCCCCAGGACCCCAAGAGACCCAGTACTTC | CASSLGSPGPQETQYF
TRBJ2-3 | 14 | - | TRBV10-3 | - | TGTGCCACCAACCCGGGTGTTCTCACAGATACGCAGTATTTT | CATNPGVLTDTQYF
TRBJ2-7 | 13 | few | TRBV25-1 | - | TGTGCCAGCAGTGGGGGCATGGGTCGCGAGCAGTACTTC | CASSGGMGREQYF
TRBJ2-1 | 12 | few | TRBV4-2 | - | TGTGCCAGCAGCCAAGGGGTGGAGCTACAGTTCTTC | CASSQGVELQFF